These 24 T cell receptor beta chains originate from one sample sequenced in a study of Graves' ophthalmopathy and Graves' hyperthyroidism. RNA served as the template for amplifying TCR beta CDR3 regions. The authors performed first-round RT-PCR with HTBI primers and then a second-round multiplex PCR. TCRdb used MiXCR to reprocess the multiplex PCR reads, holding one entry per CDR3 protein. The sample gives 400,000 to 450,000 distinct CDR3 sequences, 20% to 25% of which show up once; around 3% is in the top ten. The sample was peripheral blood. The receptor set was obtained from a woman aged 18-30 years with stable Graves' hyperthyroidism.

The genes are TRBV5-4 and TRBJ2-5, with TRBD2 matching over 12 bases. This CDR3 is 19 amino acids long. V gave up 2 bases and J gave up 0 bases; unmatched junction bases: 11. Germline CDR1 SGHNT, CDR2 YYREEE (reference sequence). CDR3 nucleotides: TGTGCCAGCAGCTTTAGGATGCTAGCGGGGGGGCACTACCAAGAGACCCAGTACTTC. Residues: CASSFRMLAGGHYQETQYF.

This clonotype showed up many times. The rearrangement joins TRBV2 to TRBJ2-7; either TRBD1 or TRBD2 may fit D (6 bases each). This CDR3 has 15 amino acids. Germline CDR1 reads SNHLY; CDR2 reads FYNNEI. Trimming removed 7 bases at V and 1 base at J, with 17 bases between. CDR3 protein: CASTNWGARSYEQYF. DNA of the CDR3: TGTGCCAGCACCAATTGGGGGGCAAGATCCTACGAGCAGTACTTC.

For the CDR3, the DNA is TGTGCCAGCAGCCCAGCGGGGGGCACTGAAGCTTTCTTT. The encoded protein is CASSPAGGTEAFF. V usage is TRBV6-1 and J usage is TRBJ1-1; possible D gene TRBD1, 5 bases. Trimming took 6 bases from V and 4 from J, leaving 12 bases between them. Germline CDR1 MNHNS, CDR2 SASEGT. The CDR3 runs to 13 residues.

This clonotype was seen at least ten times. J is TRBJ1-3 and V is TRBV5-1; TRBD1 matches 10 bases. This CDR3 comprises 14 residues. Unmatched junction bases numbered 6, after V lost 4 bases and J lost 8 bases. The germline V gene has CDR1 SGHRS and CDR2 YFSETQ. CDR3 DNA: TGCGCCAGCAGCCCGGGACAGGGGATGCACACCATATATTTT. Amino acid sequence: CASSPGQGMHTIYF. The variable domain in full, completed from reference TRBV5-1 and TRBJ1-3, reads KAGVTQTPRYLIKTRGQQVTLSCSPISGHRSVSWYQQTPGQGLQFLFEYFSETQRNKGNFPGRFSGRQFSNSRSEMNVSTLELGDSALYLCASSPGQGMHTIYFGEGSWLTVV.

This clonotype was counted a few times. V and J are TRBV20-1 and TRBJ1-1; 12 nucleotides align to TRBD1. The germline V gene encodes CDR1 DFQATT and CDR2 SNEGSKA (reference sequence). The V and J ends lost 6 bases and 8 bases, in that order; junction bases with no gene match: 10. This CDR3 contains 14 residues. The CDR3 reads CSATRDRGQLEAFF. The CDR3 bases are TGCAGTGCCACCCGGGACAGGGGGCAATTGGAAGCTTTCTTT.

This clonotype was counted between two and nine times. V and J are TRBV4-2 and TRBJ2-7, with a weak D call TRBD2 (6 bases). CDR1 is LGHNA, CDR2 YNFKEQ, per germline. The V and J ends lost 2 bases and 4 bases respectively, with 12 bases between them. The CDR3 covers 14 residues. CDR3 coding DNA: TGTGCCAGCAGCCAATACCGGGACTCTTACGAGCAGTACTTC. Translating gives CASSQYRDSYEQYF.

The chain joins TRBV6-2 or TRBV6-3 to TRBJ2-2; TRBD2 matches at 12 bases. This CDR3 has 19 amino acids. V was pared by 5 bases and J by 11 bases, with 21 bases of the junction left unmatched. Per germline, CDR1 MNHEY and CDR2 SVGEGT. The CDR3 nucleotides read TGTGCCAGCAGTCCGATCGTACTAGCGGGGGGAAAATCTGCCCGAGAGCTGTTTTTT. Amino acid sequence: CASSPIVLAGGKSARELFF.

This clonotype occurred many times. The J gene is TRBJ2-7, the V gene TRBV15; no clear D. V lost 6 bases to trimming and J lost 6 bases, with 9 bases between them. The germline CDR1 and CDR2 sequences are LNHNV and YYDKDF (reference sequence). The CDR3 contains 11 residues. CDR3 bases: TGTGCCACCAGGGGTATGGGCGAGCAGTACTTC. It codes for CATRGMGEQYF.

The chain links TRBV11-2 to TRBJ1-2; no clear D gene. The CDR3 length is 17 residues. Germline V lookup: CDR1 SGHAT, CDR2 FQNNGV. Trimming cost V 3 bases and J 5 bases, with 22 bases left between them. The DNA for the CDR3 is TGTGCCAGCAGCTTCCTAGCGGGGATCTACGCGTCTTATGGCTACACCTTC. Its protein is CASSFLAGIYASYGYTF.

This clonotype has ten or more counts. In DNA, the CDR3 is TGCGCCAGCAGCCAAGGGTTTTACAGGGAGACCCAGTACTTC. Amino acids: CASSQGFYRETQYF. The chain couples TRBV4-1 to TRBJ2-5, with D maybe TRBD1 (5 bases). Germline V CDR1 and CDR2: MGHRA, YSYEKL. This CDR3 is built from 14 residues. V was shortened by 1 base and J by 5 bases, with 11 bases between the two germline ends.

The chain joins TRBV6-1 to TRBJ1-6; unclear D gene. The CDR3 loop spans 13 amino acids. The V and J ends lost 10 bases and 8 bases respectively, with 15 bases between them. Germline loops: CDR1 MNHNS, CDR2 SASEGT. The CDR3 region has the DNA TGTGCCACTACGAGGGTAGCTGATTCACCCCTCCACTTT. Amino acids: CATTRVADSPLHF.

This clonotype was counted only a few times. The V and J genes are TRBV5-1 and TRBJ2-7, with TRBD2 matching 11 bases. Trimming at V came to 0 bases and at J to 5 bases, leaving 4 bases not matched to a gene. The V gene's germline CDR1 is SGHRS and CDR2 YFSETQ. The CDR3 spans 15 residues. CDR3 sequence reads: CASSLEVAGGNEQYF. The CDR3 bases are TGCGCCAGCAGCTTGGAGGTAGCGGGAGGGAACGAGCAGTACTTC. The full variable domain, rest sourced from reference TRBV5-1 and TRBJ2-7, is KAGVTQTPRYLIKTRGQQVTLSCSPISGHRSVSWYQQTPGQGLQFLFEYFSETQRNKGNFPGRFSGRQFSNSRSEMNVSTLELGDSALYLCASSLEVAGGNEQYFGPGTRLTVT.

This clonotype was observed a few times. The CDR3: CASRRTGGPYEQYF. CDR3 DNA sequence: TGTGCCAGCAGAAGGACAGGGGGCCCCTACGAGCAGTACTTC. The chain links TRBV6-1 to TRBJ2-7; 11 bases align to TRBD1. V trimming: 6 bases; J trimming: 2 bases; junction bases outside the gene matches: 3. This CDR3 spans 14 amino acids. Germline values: CDR1 MNHNS, CDR2 SASEGT.

This clonotype was found many times. CDR3 in amino acids: CSARTGLAGRYTGELFF. CDR3 DNA sequence: TGCAGTGCTAGAACGGGACTAGCGGGAAGGTACACCGGGGAGCTGTTTTTT. This sequence joins TRBV20-1 and TRBJ2-2, with TRBD2 matching 13 bases. CDR1 is DFQATT and CDR2 is SNEGSKA in the germline V gene (reference sequence). The CDR3 runs 17 residues. With V trimmed by 2 bases and J by 3 bases, 6 bases remained unmatched.

This clonotype was picked up a small number of times. This chain joins TRBV29-1 and TRBJ1-5; tentatively, D is TRBD1 (5 bases). This CDR3 region has 16 residues. With 6 bases removed from V and 5 bases from J, the gap between germline ends came to 23 bases. Germline CDR1 is SQVTM and CDR2 is ANQGSEA. The CDR3 is CSVTIGTPGEDQPQHF. CDR3 sequence (DNA): TGCAGCGTAACAATTGGGACTCCCGGGGAGGATCAGCCCCAGCATTTT. Based on the CDR3 plus reference TRBV29-1 and TRBJ1-5, the full variable domain is SAVISQKPSRDICQRGTSLTIQCQVDSQVTMMFWYRQQPGQSLTLIATANQGSEATYESGFVIDKFPISRPNLTFSTLTVSNMSPEDSSIYLCSVTIGTPGEDQPQHFGDGTRLSIL.

In this sample, this clonotype turned up many times. Here the CDR3 DNA reads TGTGCCAGCAGCCGGACTAGCGGTGGGGGAGAGACCCAGTACTTC. It is translated as CASSRTSGGGETQYF. The chain combines TRBV28 with TRBJ2-5, with TRBD2 matching 10 bases. J gave up 4 bases and V 6 bases, and 8 bases lay outside the gene matches. This CDR3 spans 15 amino acids. Germline-derived CDR1 and CDR2 are MDHEN and SYDVKM.

This clonotype showed up many times. The chain couples TRBV12-3 or TRBV12-4 to TRBJ2-2, with D possibly called TRBD1 or TRBD2 (5 bases each). CDR3 length equals 14 residues. Between the trimmed V and J ends, which lost 4 bases and 4 bases, there was a span of 10 bases. The CDR3 loop is CASSYFGGTGELFF. The DNA for the CDR3 is TGTGCCAGCAGTTATTTTGGGGGCACCGGGGAGCTGTTTTTT.

This clonotype has at least ten counts. The rearrangement joins TRBV12-3 or TRBV12-4 to TRBJ1-2; D call uncertain. The CDR3 length is 13 residues. Between the trimmed V and J ends, which lost 6 bases and 5 bases, there was a span of 13 bases. The CDR3, as DNA: TGTGCCAGCAGAAGCAGGACTCGGTATGGCTACACCTTC. It is translated as CASRSRTRYGYTF.

This clonotype was seen at least ten times. This chain uses TRBV28 with TRBJ2-7; 9 bases are shared with TRBD2. This CDR3 has 11 residues. Germline lookup yields CDR1 MDHEN and CDR2 SYDVKM. V was clipped by 8 bases and J by 5 bases; unmatched bases: 1. The CDR3 here is CASPSGNEQYF. CDR3 DNA sequence: TGTGCCAGCCCTAGCGGGAACGAGCAGTACTTC. Full variable domain (missing parts from reference TRBV28 and TRBJ2-7): DVKVTQSSRYLVKRTGEKVFLECVQDMDHENMFWYRQDPGLGLRLIYFSYDVKMKEKGDIPEGYSVSREKKERFSLILESASTNQTSMYLCASPSGNEQYFGPGTRLTVT.

The sample holds a few counts of this clonotype. No conserved phenylalanine or tryptophan ends this CDR3, so it is likely a read error. Because the CDR3's place on the DNA is in doubt, the DNA is left out and the CDR3 is given as listed by TCRdb. The genes are TRBV6-5 and TRBJ1-1; the table calls TRBD1, which could not be checked here. The germline CDR1 and CDR2 sequences are MNHEY and SVGAGI. The CDR3 adds up to 11 amino acids, both ends counted. CDR3 sequence reads: CASSASTGLMV.

At least ten counts were recorded for this clonotype. CDR3 protein: CASSIGLNTGELFF. The CDR3 region has the DNA TGTGCCAGTAGTATCGGACTGAACACCGGGGAGCTGTTTTTT. The V call is TRBV19, the J call TRBJ2-2, with D possibly TRBD2 on 5 matching bases. V shed 3 bases and J shed 1 base, with 6 bases lying between them. Germline V gene sequence: CDR1 LNHDA, CDR2 SQIVND (reference sequence). CDR3 size: 14 residues.

This chain joins TRBV25-1 and TRBJ2-5, with a tentative D call TRBD1 (5 bases). CDR1 is MGHDK and CDR2 is SYGVNS in the germline V gene. Trimming removed 5 bases at V and 4 bases at J, with 14 bases between. This CDR3 region has 14 residues. CDR3 region: CASSSLGRGETQYF. CDR3 in DNA: TGTGCCAGCAGTTCCCTGGGAAGGGGAGAGACCCAGTACTTC.

This clonotype has only a few counts. The chain couples TRBV28 to TRBJ2-5; TRBD1 aligns across 7 bases. The CDR3 loop spans 16 amino acids. Unmatched junction bases numbered 14, after V lost 6 bases and J lost 4 bases. Germline V gene lookup returns CDR1 MDHEN and CDR2 SYDVKM. CDR3 loop: CASSLHDRARVETQYF. DNA of the CDR3: TGTGCCAGCAGCCTCCACGACAGGGCAAGGGTAGAGACCCAGTACTTC.

The chain recombines TRBV7-2 with TRBJ2-7; 8 bases match TRBD2. Per germline, CDR1 SGHTA and CDR2 FQGNSA. CDR3 length equals 14 residues. With 5 bases clipped from V and 2 bases from J, the junction kept 5 bases outside the gene matches. The CDR3 is CASSPGGGPYEQYF. The CDR3 bases are TGTGCCAGCAGCCCCGGGGGGGGACCCTACGAGCAGTACTTC.